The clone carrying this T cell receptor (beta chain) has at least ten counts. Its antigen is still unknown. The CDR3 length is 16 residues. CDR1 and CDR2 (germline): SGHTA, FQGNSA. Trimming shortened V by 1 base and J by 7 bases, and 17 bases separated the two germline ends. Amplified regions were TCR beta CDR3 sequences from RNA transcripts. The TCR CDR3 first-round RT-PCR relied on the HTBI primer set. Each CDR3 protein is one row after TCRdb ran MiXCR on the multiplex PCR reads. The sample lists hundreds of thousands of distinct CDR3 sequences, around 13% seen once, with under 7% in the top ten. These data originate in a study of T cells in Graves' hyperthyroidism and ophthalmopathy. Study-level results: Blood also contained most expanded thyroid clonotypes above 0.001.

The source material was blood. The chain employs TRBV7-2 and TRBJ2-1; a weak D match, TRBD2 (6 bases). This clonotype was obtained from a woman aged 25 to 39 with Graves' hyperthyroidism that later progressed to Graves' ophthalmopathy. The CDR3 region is CASSLVGRSSANEQFF. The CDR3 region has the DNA TGTGCCAGCAGCTTAGTCGGTAGGTCTAGCGCGAATGAGCAGTTCTTC. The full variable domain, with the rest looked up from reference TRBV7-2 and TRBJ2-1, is GAGVSQSPSNKVTEKGKDVELRCDPISGHTALYWYRQSLGQGLEFLIYFQGNSAPDKSGLPSDRFSAERTGGSVSTLTIQRTQQEDSAVYLCASSLVGRSSANEQFFGPGTRLTVL.